This T cell receptor beta chain was recorded in a study of T cell responses to AZD1222 COVID-19 vaccine. Study overall: Second doses at about 4 or about 12 weeks were pooled. Broader study findings: Spike-wide coverage was observed for vaccine-associated CD4 TCRs, with dominant responses at 160-218 and 743-854. Donors, mostly white British, included more females; clonal diversity was possibly underestimated.

Only in-frame clones appear in the TCRdb table, and some are missing; sequencing was by immunoSEQ multiplex PCR. The sample has some 150,000 clones, 85% to 90% seen once. A remark on this clone: Its target is not known.

The CDR3 contains 14 residues. Germline V gene sequence: CDR1 KGHSH, CDR2 LQKENI. Trimming took 3 bases from V and 5 from J, leaving 11 bases between them. The chain recombines TRBV18 with TRBJ2-1; perhaps TRBD1 as D (6 bases). The source was peripheral blood, collected on day 0 of AZD1222 vaccination. The source is an adult in good health. The CDR3 nucleotides are TGTGCCAGCTCACCCAGGGGTGGTGACAATGAGCAGTTCTTC. The encoded protein is CASSPRGGDNEQFF.